A selection of T cell receptor beta chains follows, all from one sample in a study of human T cells and chemical hapten exposure. TCRdb reprocessed the RACE reads with MiXCR, giving one entry per CDR3 protein. The sample has around 380,000 distinct CDR3 sequences; nearly 5% are singletons. Sequenced material: whole blood, taken in connection with sensitization to the hapten diphenylcyclopropenone (DPC). Receptors originate from a woman in her fifties or sixties with alopecia areata. Some clones in this sample may be carry-over from other donors' samples. Each CDR3 is given with its conserved first and last residue. D genes are given only for firm matches. Expanded clones are given a class, and other clones once, few, many or no size at all.

abundance | j_gene | v_gene | d_gene | CDR3aa | CDR3nt
few | TRBJ2-4 | TRBV3-1 | - | CASSLSGRGRNIQYF | TGTGCCAGCAGCCTCTCGGGGAGGGGGCGGAACATTCAGTACTTC
- | TRBJ1-5 | TRBV28 | - | CASSSLEGSNQPQHF | TGTGCCAGCAGTTCCTTAGAAGGTAGCAATCAGCCCCAGCATTTT
many | TRBJ1-2 | TRBV20-1 | - | CSARWQGSYGYTF | TGCAGTGCTAGATGGCAGGGAAGCTATGGCTACACCTTC
- | TRBJ2-6 | TRBV7-2 | - | CASSMRNSGANVLTF | TGTGCCAGCAGCATGAGGAACTCTGGGGCCAACGTCCTGACTTTC
many | TRBJ2-1 | TRBV24-1 | TRBD2 | CATSDFRTSGRNNEQFF | TGTGCCACCAGTGATTTTAGGACTAGCGGGAGGAACAATGAGCAGTTCTTC
many | TRBJ1-1 | TRBV7-2 | - | CASSLEVVNTEAFF | TGTGCCAGCAGCTTAGAAGTTGTGAACACTGAAGCTTTCTTT
few | TRBJ2-3 | TRBV6-1 | - | CASSLEWSTDTQYF | TGTGCCAGCAGTCTTGAGTGGAGCACAGATACGCAGTATTTT
few | TRBJ2-1 | TRBV5-1 | TRBD1 | CASSLRQGIIDEQFF | TGCGCCAGCAGCTTGCGACAGGGGATTATAGATGAGCAGTTCTTC
few | TRBJ1-4 | TRBV10-2 | - | CAAGSPNEKLFF | TGCGCCGCCGGGTCACCTAATGAAAAACTGTTTTTT
many | TRBJ2-3 | TRBV20-1 | TRBD2 | CSARAGGPADTQYF | TGCAGTGCGAGAGCGGGAGGGCCGGCAGATACGCAGTATTTT
many | TRBJ1-2 | TRBV14 | - | CASSQVKAGGYTF | TGTGCCAGCAGCCAAGTCAAGGCGGGGGGCTACACCTTC
- | TRBJ2-1 | TRBV12-3/TRBV12-4 | TRBD2 | CATSGIYNEQFF | TGTGCCACCAGCGGGATTTACAATGAGCAGTTCTTC
- | TRBJ2-1 | TRBV20-1 | TRBD2 | CSARDPGAGGNEQFF | TGCAGTGCTAGAGATCCAGGAGCGGGAGGCAATGAGCAGTTCTTC
many | TRBJ1-2 | TRBV20-1 | - | CSARDLTADNYGYTF | TGCAGTGCTAGAGATCTAACGGCTGACAACTATGGCTACACCTTC
- | TRBJ2-3 | TRBV7-9 | TRBD2 | CASSWLAGGPTFTDTQYF | TGTGCCAGCAGCTGGCTAGCGGGGGGTCCTACCTTCACAGATACGCAGTATTTT
many | TRBJ2-1 | TRBV27 | - | CASSRPPPYNEQFF | TGTGCCAGTAGCCGACCACCACCCTATAATGAGCAGTTCTTC
many | TRBJ1-5 | TRBV6-1 | - | CASSPRTYQPQHF | TGTGCCAGCAGTCCCAGGACCTATCAGCCCCAGCATTTT
many | TRBJ2-6 | TRBV20-1 | - | CSARDTYSGANVLTF | TGCAGTGCAAGGGACACCTACTCTGGGGCCAACGTCCTGACTTTC
- | TRBJ2-7 | TRBV5-4 | TRBD1 | CASSLTGTGIHEQYF | TGTGCCAGCAGCTTGACCGGGACAGGGATCCACGAGCAGTACTTC